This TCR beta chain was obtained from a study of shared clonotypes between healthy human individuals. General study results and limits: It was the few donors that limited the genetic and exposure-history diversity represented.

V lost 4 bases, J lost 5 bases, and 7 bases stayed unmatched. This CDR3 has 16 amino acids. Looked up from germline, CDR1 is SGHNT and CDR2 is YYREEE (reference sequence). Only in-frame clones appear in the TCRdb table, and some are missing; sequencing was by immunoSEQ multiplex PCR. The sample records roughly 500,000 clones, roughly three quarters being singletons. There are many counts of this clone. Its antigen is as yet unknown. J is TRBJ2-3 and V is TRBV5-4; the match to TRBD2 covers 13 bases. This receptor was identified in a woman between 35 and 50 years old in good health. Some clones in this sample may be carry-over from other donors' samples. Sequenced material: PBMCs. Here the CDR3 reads CASSIGLAGVQDTQYF. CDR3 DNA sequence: TGTGCCAGCAGCATCGGACTAGCGGGAGTACAAGATACGCAGTATTTT.